This T cell receptor beta chain was obtained from a study of cytomegalovirus exposure and HLA in healthy donors (dated by TCRdb to about 2017). Background on the whole study: In an earlier analysis of some 610 of the donors, less than 350 Gb of sequence data and approximately 120 million unique TCR beta sequences from roughly 190 million T cells were reported. Rather than drawing on any new phenotypic data, the later analysis identified candidate immune exposures from TCR beta sequences and the way those sequences occurred across donors. In a later analysis, previously published TCR beta repertoires from 666 donors were re-analyzed and high-resolution HLA genotyping was added so that TCR occurrence patterns could be studied. Donor age, sex, ethnicity and CMV serostatus were compiled alongside the repertoire data. Four or five DR-DQ haplotypes were treated as single units for association and clustering because of strong linkage in the cohort. Typing coverage differed by locus: A, B, C, DRB1 and DQB1 were typed in about 629-630 donors, DQA1 in about 500, DPA1 in 600 to 610, and DPB1 in 400 to 480. The study combined high-throughput TCR immunosequencing, statistical association of individual TCRs with disease status, and machine learning to predict cytomegalovirus infection status. Every repertoire in the discovery cohort had been generated on one and the same sequencing platform. An early release that covered more than 550 HLA-typed donors contained around 330 gigabases of sequencing data and about 84 million unique TCR sequences. The study aimed to test whether cataloging public T cell receptors could reveal signatures of past pathogen exposure. The genetic ancestry cluster associated with self-reported Caucasian donors included over 65% of the approximately 410 genotyped donors. A later genetic analysis used genome-wide SNP genotypes for about three fifths of the 666 donors, treating that subset as a discovery cohort. The study profiled the T cell repertoires of about 720 subjects by immunosequencing and related them to cytomegalovirus serostatus. Both class I and class II loci were covered by HLA typing, at four-digit resolution. An earlier analysis of around 580 of the donors used high-throughput TCR beta sequencing to judge whether each TCR beta V gene segment behaved as functional or pseudogenic. Besides the first cohort of roughly 640 subjects, a separate validation cohort made up of over 95 different subjects was used. Among over 350 genotyped donors of the cohort, an average of roughly 240,000 unique TCR beta nucleotide sequences were sequenced per donor, roughly 20% of them non-productive. General study outcomes and caveats: A group of highly shared sequence variants was considered likely to be a technical artifact of the sequencing pipeline. A later analysis found that most CMV-associated TCR beta chains appeared HLA-restricted, with HLA associations seemingly driven largely by CMV exposure. The authors suggested that the approach could potentially be extended to other disease states and immunological phenotypes. Most TCR sequences were observed very rarely across donors, whereas some public TCRs were present in many individuals. Compared with equally common non-associated chains, HLA-associated TCR beta chains in a later analysis were more clonally expanded and had lower generation probabilities. In vitro tests confirmed that a few of the cytomegalovirus-associated TCR beta chains recognize cytomegalovirus antigens. The study gave a list of about 160 TCR beta chains associated with cytomegalovirus. Several of the top co-occurrence clusters appeared to be linked to parvovirus B19, influenza, CMV and Epstein-Barr virus, according to a later analysis. For the cohort, immune exposure information was limited to CMV serostatus. Some IMGT-functional V segments, including TRBV6-2 and TRBV6-3, could not be told apart with the 87-base-pair reads, so those segments were excluded. In this cohort, only TCR beta chains were sequenced, and detectable features were limited by the absence of alpha or paired-chain data. An association between a missense DCLRE1C variant and V-gene and J-gene trimming of TCR beta chains was found in a later genetic analysis and replicated in an independent cohort. A further reported finding was that TCR beta sequences accurately predicted the HLA-A and HLA-B alleles for most subjects in the first cohort. Because counts were too low, roughly 16 rarely observed V segments, including chromosome 9 orphons, were left out of the earlier analysis of some 600 of the donors. Cytomegalovirus status was reported to be diagnosed by the classifier with high specificity and sensitivity in both the original and validation cohorts. According to a later analysis, TCR association rates differed among HLA loci, with DRB1 alleles showing the most associated TCRs and HLA-C alleles showing the fewest. When HLA alleles, especially DR and DQ, strongly co-occurred, attributing TCR associations to individual alleles was difficult. A later genetic analysis reported fewer N-insertions in productive TCRs among donors in an Asian-associated ancestry cluster than the approximately 700-donor mean. Broadly in line with IMGT annotations, most TCR beta V segments showed up in productive rearrangements about 87% or about 30% of the time in an earlier analysis of roughly 590 of the donors. Specific HLA alleles were associated with 15,000 to 20,000 TCR beta sequences at a false discovery rate of 0.05 in a later analysis. Correlated functional status among segregating V segments might reflect linkage disequilibrium, but an unknown experimental factor could not be ruled out. The presence/absence analyses assumed that sequencing depth was roughly uniform across donors, and that assumption may not be true. Because HLA typing was missing for some donors at each locus, association tests included only the typed subset.

In the case of this clone: Its antigen is unknown. Base qualities are not provided; no much larger clone lies one nucleotide away.

The cohort consisted of 650 to 700 healthy bone marrow donors. Cohort members were all nominally healthy when sampled, although unrecorded immune exposures were likely present. The donor tested CMV seronegative and was one of the 352 seronegative cohort members. Every donor gave a peripheral blood sample, and the peripheral blood mononuclear cells from that sample were used for TCR beta sequencing. Genomic DNA extraction from the blood cell samples was performed with the Qiagen DNeasy Blood Extraction Kit. The CDR3 holds 14 amino acids from the cysteine to the phenylalanine. The retained sequence is limited to the CDR3, 42 bases, with the frame set at the first base. The germline V and J ends show losses of 4 bases and 4 bases respectively, and no gene match explains 6 bases of the junction. Per the germline V gene, SGDLS is the CDR1 and YYNGEE is the CDR2. Receptor amplification or capture employed the immunoSEQ multiplex PCR assay. A mixture of 60 forward primers for TCR Vbeta segments and 13 reverse primers for TCR Jbeta segments was used in the multiplex PCR. Amplification of the CDR3 region of rearranged TCR beta genes was performed with a multiplex PCR assay on genomic DNA. Amplified TCR beta libraries were sequenced as 87-base-pair reads on the Illumina HiSeq System. Under the source paper's analysis protocol: A later analysis tallied 75 million to 95 million unique TCR beta chains across the roughly 610 repertoires, and about 12 million of those chains were shared by two or more donors. To remove PCR and sequencing errors, raw reads were error-corrected and collapsed into unique sequences using a nearest-neighbor algorithm that merged closely related sequences. CDR3 sequences were aligned to IMGT reference sequences to assign V, D and J gene segments. For a sequence to be retained, a match of at least six nucleotides to both a V gene segment and a J gene segment was required. A rearrangement counted as productive if the CDR3 had no stop codons and remained in frame with V and J, and every other rearrangement counted as non-productive. Following IMGT convention, CDR3 was defined as the stretch from the second conserved V-encoded cysteine up to the conserved J-encoded phenylalanine. In an earlier analysis of just under 600 of the donors, sequences lacking an unambiguous match to a single V gene segment were excluded. In an earlier analysis of approximately 560 of the donors, a V segment was called functional when productive rearrangements were above 56.7%, and segregating when the standard deviation between donors exceeded 5%. A statistical classification framework was built to diagnose cytomegalovirus status from the catalog of TCR beta chain sequences. V and J gene assignment, in a later analysis, came from comparing TCR nucleotide sequences with IMGT/GENE-DB human TR gene sequences. In a later analysis, CDR3 sequences and most-parsimonious VDJ recombination scenarios were assigned using the TCRdist pipeline. A later analysis defined each TCR beta chain by its CDR3 amino acid sequence plus V-gene family, and excluded reads lacking a unique V-gene family. As a way to deal with suspected cross-contamination and a sequencing artifact, a later analysis dropped roughly 600 nucleotide sequences that were highly shared and had low generation probability. In a later analysis, a clonal expansion index for each public chain was calculated from normalized within-repertoire ranks of inferred template counts. Generation probabilities in a later analysis came from a VDJ recombination model fitted to out-of-frame rearrangements, and those results were checked against IGoR. In a later analysis, TCR-TCR, TCR-HLA and TCR-CMV co-occurrence was scored with hypergeometric tests, and a repertoire-size bias correction was applied to TCR pairs. False discovery rates were estimated in a later analysis by permuting HLA or CMV assignments 20 times. In a later analysis, co-occurring TCRs were grouped using DBSCAN, and TCRdist sequence similarity was added for clustering within HLA-allele-positive subsets. Co-occurrence clustering excluded repertoires with fewer than 30,000 or more than 120,000 public chains, plus five with anomalous nucleotide sharing. In its TCRdb copy, this immuneACCESS table keeps in-frame sequences only and misses some clones. Where compared with another copy, unresolved V genes explain less than half of these, and the others have no known cause. V and J calls and clone size follow that table, whereas D and trimming were derived from the DNA. The sample table holds some 130,000 clones, of which about 75% were seen once. The ten largest account for 7% of the sample.

The sequence derives from a man aged 25-45 years in good health and CMV-seronegative. The source material was PBMCs. Rearrangement joined TRBV9 to TRBJ1-2; TRBD1 lines up with 8 middle nucleotides. The nucleotides read TGTGCCAGCAGCAGTACAGGGGGAGGCTATGGCTACACCTTC. This is translated as CASSSTGGGYGYTF.